The clone carrying this T cell receptor (beta chain) was counted between two and nine times. Its matching antigen is unknown. The CDR3 spans 15 residues. V dropped 5 bases and J dropped 1; count of bases not matched to a gene: 8. Germline assignment: CDR1 MNHEY and CDR2 SVGEGT. The data were taken from a study of post-analysis software for immune sequencing data. Study in general: Disease trajectories encompassed relapsing-remitting, secondary progressive and progressive-relapsing multiple sclerosis.

Whole-study results and caveats: TRBV5-6, TRBV5-1 and TRBV20-1 belonged to a set of a handful of TRBV segments that were more frequent in patients than controls. Multiple sclerosis was associated with a significant reduction in normalized Chao1 diversity relative to controls.

Every TCR beta cDNA library bore unique molecular identifiers. TCRdb independently ran MiXCR on the PCR reads; one entry per CDR3 protein. This repertoire shows roughly 730,000 distinct CDR3 sequences, less than 35% found once; its top ten account for 0.56%. The chain couples TRBV6-2 or TRBV6-3 to TRBJ2-7; 7 positions match TRBD1. The source material was blood. The sequence came from a girl aged 10-17 years with multiple sclerosis. The CDR3 region is CASSRPGTDSYEQYF. The CDR3 DNA reads as TGTGCCAGCAGTCGCCCCGGGACAGATTCCTACGAGCAGTACTTC.